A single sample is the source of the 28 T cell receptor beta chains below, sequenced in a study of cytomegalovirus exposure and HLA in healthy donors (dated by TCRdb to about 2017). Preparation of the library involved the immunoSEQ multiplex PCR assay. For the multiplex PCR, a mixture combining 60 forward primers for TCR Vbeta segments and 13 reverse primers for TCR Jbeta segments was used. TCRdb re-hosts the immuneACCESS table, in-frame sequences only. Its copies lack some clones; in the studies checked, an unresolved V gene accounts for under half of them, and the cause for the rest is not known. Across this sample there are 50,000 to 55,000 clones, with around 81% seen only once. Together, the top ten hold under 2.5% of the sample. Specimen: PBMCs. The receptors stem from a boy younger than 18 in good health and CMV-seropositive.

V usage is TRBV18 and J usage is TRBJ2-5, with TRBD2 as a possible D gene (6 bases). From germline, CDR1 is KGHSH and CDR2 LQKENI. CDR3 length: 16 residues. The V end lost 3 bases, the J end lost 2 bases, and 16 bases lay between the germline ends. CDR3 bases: TGTGCCAGCTCACCGGGAGGAGTAGGCGGACAAGAGACCCAGTACTTC. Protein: CASSPGGVGGQETQYF.

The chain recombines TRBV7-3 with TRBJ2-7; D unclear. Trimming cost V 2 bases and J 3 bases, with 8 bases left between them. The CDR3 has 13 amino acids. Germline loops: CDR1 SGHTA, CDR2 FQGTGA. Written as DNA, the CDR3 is TGTGCCAGCAGCTTAGGGCGAAACTACGAGCAGTACTTC. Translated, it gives CASSLGRNYEQYF. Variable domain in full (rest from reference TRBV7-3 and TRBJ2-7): GAGVSQTPSNKVTEKGKYVELRCDPISGHTALYWYRQSLGQGPEFLIYFQGTGAADDSGLPNDRFFAVRPEGSVSTLKIQRTERGDSAVYLCASSLGRNYEQYFGPGTRLTVT.

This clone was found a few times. CDR3 in amino acids: CASTGGDAAYEQYF. DNA for the CDR3: TGTGCCAGCACGGGGGGGGACGCCGCCTACGAGCAGTACTTC. The rearrangement links TRBV7-9 to TRBJ2-7, with 8 bases matching TRBD2. CDR1 is SEHNR and CDR2 is FQNEAQ in the germline V gene (reference sequence). This CDR3 is 14 amino acids long. After removal of 7 bases from V and 2 bases from J, the junction contained 7 bases not matched to a gene.

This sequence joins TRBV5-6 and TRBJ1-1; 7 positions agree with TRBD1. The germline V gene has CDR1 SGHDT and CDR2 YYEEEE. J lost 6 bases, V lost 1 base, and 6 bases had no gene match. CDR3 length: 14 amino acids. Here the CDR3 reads CASSLKDREAEAFF. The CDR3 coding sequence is TGTGCCAGCAGCTTGAAAGACAGGGAAGCTGAAGCTTTCTTT.

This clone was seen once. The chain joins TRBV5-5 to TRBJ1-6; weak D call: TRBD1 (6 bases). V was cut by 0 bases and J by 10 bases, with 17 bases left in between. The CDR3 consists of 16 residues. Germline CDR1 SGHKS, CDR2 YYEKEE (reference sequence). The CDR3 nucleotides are TGTGCCAGCAGCTTGGCCGATCAGGGGTTTGGATCACCCCTCCACTTT. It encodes CASSLADQGFGSPLHF.

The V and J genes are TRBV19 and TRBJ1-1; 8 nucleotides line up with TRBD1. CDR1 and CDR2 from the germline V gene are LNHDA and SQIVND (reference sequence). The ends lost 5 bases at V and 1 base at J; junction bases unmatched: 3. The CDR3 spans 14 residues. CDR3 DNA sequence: TGTGCCAGTAGTGGACAGGGTTGGAACACTGAAGCTTTCTTT. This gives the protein CASSGQGWNTEAFF. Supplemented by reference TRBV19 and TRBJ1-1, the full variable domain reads DGGITQSPKYLFRKEGQNVTLSCEQNLNHDAMYWYRQDPGQGLRLIYYSQIVNDFQKGDIAEGYSVSREKKESFPLTVTSAQKNPTAFYLCASSGQGWNTEAFFGQGTRLTVV.

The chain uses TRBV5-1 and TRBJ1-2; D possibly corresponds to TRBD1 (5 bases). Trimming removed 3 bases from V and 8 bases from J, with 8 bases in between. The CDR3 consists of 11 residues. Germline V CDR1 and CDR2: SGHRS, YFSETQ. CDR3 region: CASSSQGGYTF. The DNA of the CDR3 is TGCGCCAGCAGCTCCCAGGGCGGCTACACCTTC.

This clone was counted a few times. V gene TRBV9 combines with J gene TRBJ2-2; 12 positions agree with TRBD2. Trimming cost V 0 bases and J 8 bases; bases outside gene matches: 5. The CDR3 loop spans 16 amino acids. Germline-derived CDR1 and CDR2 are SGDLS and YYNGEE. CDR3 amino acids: CASSVVGGLAGGELFF. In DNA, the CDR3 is TGTGCCAGCAGCGTAGTCGGAGGACTAGCGGGGGGGGAGCTGTTTTTT.

CDR3 nucleotides: TGTGCCAGCAGTTATGAGAGGGTCTACAATGAGCAGTTCTTC. It translates to CASSYERVYNEQFF. The rearrangement uses TRBV6-1 and TRBJ2-1, with a possible D match to TRBD2 (5 bases). Germline lookup yields CDR1 MNHNS and CDR2 SASEGT. V shed 5 bases and J shed 3 bases, with 11 bases lying between them. The CDR3 loop spans 14 amino acids.

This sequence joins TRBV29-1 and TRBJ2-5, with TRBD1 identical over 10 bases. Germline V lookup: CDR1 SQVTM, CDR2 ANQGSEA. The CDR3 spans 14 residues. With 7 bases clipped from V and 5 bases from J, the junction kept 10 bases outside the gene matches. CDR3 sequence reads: CSAVRDRGHETQYF. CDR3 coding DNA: TGCAGCGCCGTTAGAGACAGGGGGCACGAGACCCAGTACTTC.

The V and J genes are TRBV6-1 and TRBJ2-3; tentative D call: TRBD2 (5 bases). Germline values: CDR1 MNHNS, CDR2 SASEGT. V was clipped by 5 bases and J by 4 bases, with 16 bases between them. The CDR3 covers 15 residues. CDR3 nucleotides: TGTGCCAGCAGTCCTTCGGGGTCGTGGTCAGATACGCAGTATTTT. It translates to CASSPSGSWSDTQYF.

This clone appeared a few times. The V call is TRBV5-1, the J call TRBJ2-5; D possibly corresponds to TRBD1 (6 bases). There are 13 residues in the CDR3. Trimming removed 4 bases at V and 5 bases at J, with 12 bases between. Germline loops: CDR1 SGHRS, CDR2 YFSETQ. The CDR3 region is CASSSTGWETQYF. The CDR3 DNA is TGCGCCAGCAGCAGCACAGGGTGGGAGACCCAGTACTTC.

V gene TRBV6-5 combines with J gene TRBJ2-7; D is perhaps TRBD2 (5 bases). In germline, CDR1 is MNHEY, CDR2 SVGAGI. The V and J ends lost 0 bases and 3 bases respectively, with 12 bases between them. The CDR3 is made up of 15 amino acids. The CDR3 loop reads CASSYSTTGNYEQYF. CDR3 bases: TGTGCCAGCAGTTACTCGACGACGGGAAACTACGAGCAGTACTTC.

Here the CDR3 reads CASLEGLGHYEQYF. The CDR3 coding sequence is TGTGCCAGCCTAGAGGGACTAGGACACTACGAGCAGTACTTC. The chain is built from TRBV10-3 and TRBJ2-7, with 8 bases matching TRBD2. The germline V gene encodes CDR1 ENHRY and CDR2 SYGVKD. The CDR3 is 14 amino acids. The trim removed 10 bases at V and 3 bases at J, leaving 11 bases unmatched.

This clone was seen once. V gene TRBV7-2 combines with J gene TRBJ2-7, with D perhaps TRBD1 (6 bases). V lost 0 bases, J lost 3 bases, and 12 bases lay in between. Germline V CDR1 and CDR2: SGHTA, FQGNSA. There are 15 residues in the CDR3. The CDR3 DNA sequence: TGTGCCAGCAGCTTAGCGACAGGTCCTTTCTACGAGCAGTACTTC. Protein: CASSLATGPFYEQYF.

CDR3 DNA sequence: TGCGCCAGCAGCCAAGGACAGGGCGGAGAGACCCAGTACTTC. Translation: CASSQGQGGETQYF. This sequence joins TRBV4-1 and TRBJ2-5; 7 bases agree with TRBD1. The CDR3 contains 14 residues. V was clipped by 1 base and J by 4 bases; unmatched bases: 3. The germline CDR1 and CDR2 sequences are MGHRA and YSYEKL.

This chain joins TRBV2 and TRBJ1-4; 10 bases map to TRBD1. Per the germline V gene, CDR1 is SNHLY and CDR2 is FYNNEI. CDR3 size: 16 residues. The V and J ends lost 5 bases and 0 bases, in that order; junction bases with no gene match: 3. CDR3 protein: CASSPDRGATNEKLFF. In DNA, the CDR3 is TGTGCCAGCAGTCCGGACAGGGGGGCAACTAATGAAAAACTGTTTTTT.

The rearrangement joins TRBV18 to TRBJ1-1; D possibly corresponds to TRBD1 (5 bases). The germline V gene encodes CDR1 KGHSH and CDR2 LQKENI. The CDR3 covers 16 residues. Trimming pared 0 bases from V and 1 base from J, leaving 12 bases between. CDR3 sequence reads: CASSPPMGGPNTEAFF. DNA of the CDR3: TGTGCCAGCTCACCACCGATGGGGGGTCCGAACACTGAAGCTTTCTTT.

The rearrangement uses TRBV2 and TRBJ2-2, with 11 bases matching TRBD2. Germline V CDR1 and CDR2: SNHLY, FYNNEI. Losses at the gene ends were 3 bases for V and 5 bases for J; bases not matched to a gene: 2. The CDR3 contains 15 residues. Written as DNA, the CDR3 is TGTGCCAGCAGTGATAGCGGGGGGGTAACCGGGGAGCTGTTTTTT. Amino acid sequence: CASSDSGGVTGELFF.

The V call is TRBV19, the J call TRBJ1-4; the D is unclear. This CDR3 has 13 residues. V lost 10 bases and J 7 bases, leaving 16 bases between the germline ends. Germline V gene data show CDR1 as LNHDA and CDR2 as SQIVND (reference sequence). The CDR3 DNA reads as TGTGCCACCCTAAAAAAAGGGAGTGAAAAACTGTTTTTT. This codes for CATLKKGSEKLFF.

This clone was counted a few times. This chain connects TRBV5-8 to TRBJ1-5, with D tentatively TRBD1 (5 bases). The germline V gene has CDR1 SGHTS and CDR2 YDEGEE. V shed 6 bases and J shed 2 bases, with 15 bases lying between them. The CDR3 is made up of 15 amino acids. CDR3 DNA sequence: TGTGCCAGCAAGTTTCAGGGAGGGGGCAATCAGCCCCAGCATTTT. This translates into CASKFQGGGNQPQHF.

CDR3 loop: CASSVVGDTEAFF. CDR3 in DNA: TGTGCCAGCAGCGTAGTAGGGGACACTGAAGCTTTCTTT. The V call is TRBV9, the J call TRBJ1-1; D might be TRBD1 (5 bases). Per the germline V gene, CDR1 is SGDLS and CDR2 is YYNGEE. CDR3 length: 13 amino acids. Trimming took 0 bases from V and 3 from J, leaving 6 bases between them.

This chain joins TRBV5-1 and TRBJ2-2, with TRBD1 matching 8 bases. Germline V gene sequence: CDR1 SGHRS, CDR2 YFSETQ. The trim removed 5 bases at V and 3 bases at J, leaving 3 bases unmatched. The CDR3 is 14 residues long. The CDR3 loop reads CASRTGEDTGELFF. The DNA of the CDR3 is TGCGCCAGCAGGACAGGGGAAGACACCGGGGAGCTGTTTTTT.

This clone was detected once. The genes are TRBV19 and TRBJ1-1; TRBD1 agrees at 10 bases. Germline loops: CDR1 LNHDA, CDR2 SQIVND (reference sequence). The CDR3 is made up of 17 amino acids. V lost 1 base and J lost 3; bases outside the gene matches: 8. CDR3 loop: CASSIANRGQGYTEAFF. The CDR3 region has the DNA TGTGCCAGTAGTATAGCAAACAGGGGACAGGGGTACACTGAAGCTTTCTTT. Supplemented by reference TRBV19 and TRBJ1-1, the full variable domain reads DGGITQSPKYLFRKEGQNVTLSCEQNLNHDAMYWYRQDPGQGLRLIYYSQIVNDFQKGDIAEGYSVSREKKESFPLTVTSAQKNPTAFYLCASSIANRGQGYTEAFFGQGTRLTVV.

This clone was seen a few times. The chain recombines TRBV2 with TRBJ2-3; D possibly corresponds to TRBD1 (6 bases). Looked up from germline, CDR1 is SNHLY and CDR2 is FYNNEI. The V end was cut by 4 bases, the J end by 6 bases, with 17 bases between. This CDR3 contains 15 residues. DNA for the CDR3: TGTGCCAGCAGTGGGGGCCTCGGGCAGGGGGATACGCAGTATTTT. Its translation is CASSGGLGQGDTQYF.

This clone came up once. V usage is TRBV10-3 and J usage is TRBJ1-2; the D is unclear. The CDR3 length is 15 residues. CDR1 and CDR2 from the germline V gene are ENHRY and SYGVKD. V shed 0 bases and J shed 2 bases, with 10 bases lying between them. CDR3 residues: CAISESVVVNYGYTF. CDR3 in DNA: TGTGCCATCAGTGAGTCCGTCGTCGTAAACTATGGCTACACCTTC.

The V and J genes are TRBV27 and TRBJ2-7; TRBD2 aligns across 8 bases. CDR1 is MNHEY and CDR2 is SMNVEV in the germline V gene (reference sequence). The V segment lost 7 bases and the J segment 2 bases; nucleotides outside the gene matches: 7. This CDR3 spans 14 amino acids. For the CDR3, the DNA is TGTGCCAGCACGGGGGGGGGTCCTACCTACGAGCAGTACTTC. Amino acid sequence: CASTGGGPTYEQYF.

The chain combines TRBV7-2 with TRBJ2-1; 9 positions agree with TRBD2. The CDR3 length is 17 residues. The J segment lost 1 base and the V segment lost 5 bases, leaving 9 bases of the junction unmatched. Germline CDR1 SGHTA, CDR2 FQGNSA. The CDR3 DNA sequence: TGTGCCAGCAGCGCCCCCGAGCGGGGGGCATCCTACAATGAGCAGTTCTTC. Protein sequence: CASSAPERGASYNEQFF.